A single sample gave rise to the 20 T cell receptor beta chains below, sequenced in a study of early T cells in non-severe SARS-CoV-2 infection. TCRdb ran MiXCR on the 5' RACE reads and lists one entry per CDR3 protein. The data show about 28,000 distinct CDR3 sequences, more than 4% seen once. Input material: whole blood. These receptors originate from an adult who was a healthcare worker with PCR-confirmed SARS-CoV-2 infection or an uninfected control (not recorded which).

This clonotype was observed at least ten times. This chain connects TRBV11-2 to TRBJ2-7; TRBD1 aligns across 8 bases. The CDR3 sequence is 14 residues long. CDR1 and CDR2 (germline): SGHAT, FQNNGV. Losses at the gene ends were 1 base for V and 5 bases for J; bases not matched to a gene: 4. CDR3 nucleotide sequence: TGTGCCAGCAGCTTAGGGACAGGGAGAAACGAGCAGTACTTC. It is translated as CASSLGTGRNEQYF.

This clonotype was detected many times. The chain couples TRBV7-2 to TRBJ2-3; TRBD1 aligns across 11 bases. CDR3 length: 15 amino acids. Per germline, CDR1 SGHTA and CDR2 FQGNSA. V shed 2 bases, J shed 5 bases, and the junction held 3 bases outside the gene matches. The CDR3 bases are TGTGCCAGCAGCTTAACGGGACAGGGGGTAGATACGCAGTATTTT. Its translation is CASSLTGQGVDTQYF.

With respect to this clonotype: At one boundary the junction diverges from the germline segment, which might be a read error. The gene calls are TRBV6-1 and TRBJ2-2; 8 nucleotides match TRBD1. Per germline, CDR1 MNHNS and CDR2 SASEGT. This CDR3 comprises 16 residues. The CDR3 coding sequence is TGTGCCAGCACCCCCCGGACAGGGAGAAACACCGAGGAGCTGTTTTTT. Protein: CASTPRTGRNTEELFF.

This clonotype was seen repeatedly, ten times or more. CDR3 region: CSVAGGTVTYEQYF. Written as DNA, the CDR3 is TGCAGCGTTGCCGGAGGGACGGTTACCTACGAGCAGTACTTC. The V call is TRBV29-1, the J call TRBJ2-7; D perhaps matches TRBD2 (6 bases). The V end was cut by 4 bases, the J end by 2 bases, with 15 bases between. Germline V CDR1 and CDR2: SQVTM, ANQGSEA. CDR3 length: 14 residues.

This clonotype was seen only a few times. This sequence joins TRBV5-5 and TRBJ1-5, with TRBD1 matching 8 bases. Germline values: CDR1 SGHKS, CDR2 YYEKEE (reference sequence). V lost 4 bases to trimming and J lost 2 bases; unmatched junction nucleotides: 2. This CDR3 has 14 residues. This chain's CDR3 is CASSGGQGNQPQHF. The DNA of the CDR3 is TGTGCCAGCAGCGGGGGACAGGGCAATCAGCCCCAGCATTTT.

This clonotype was seen repeatedly, ten times or more. This chain joins TRBV2 and TRBJ1-1; D is possibly TRBD1 (5 bases). V was pared by 1 base and J by 1 base, with 13 bases between. Germline lookup yields CDR1 SNHLY and CDR2 FYNNEI. The length of the CDR3 is 16 residues. The CDR3 sequence is CASSEGGPGRNTEAFF. CDR3 nucleotides: TGTGCCAGCAGTGAAGGGGGCCCAGGGAGGAACACTGAAGCTTTCTTT.

This clonotype was seen at least ten times. The rearrangement uses TRBV5-4 and TRBJ2-5; possibly TRBD1 for D (5 bases). The CDR3 is made up of 12 amino acids. The germline V gene encodes CDR1 SGHNT and CDR2 YYREEE (reference sequence). Trimming removed 2 bases from V and 3 bases from J, with 5 bases in between. CDR3 in amino acids: CASSLGEETQYF. CDR3 nucleotide sequence: TGTGCCAGCAGCTTAGGGGAAGAGACCCAGTACTTC.

There are many counts of this clonotype. The chain combines TRBV23-1 with TRBJ2-7; D tentatively reads TRBD1 or TRBD2 (5 bases each). TRBV23-1 is assigned to the ORF class and has an uncertain function. The CDR3 spans 15 residues. Trimming left V 4 bases short and J 4 bases short, with 17 bases between. The CDR3 here is CASSLRDGYTYEQYF. The CDR3 DNA reads TGCGCCAGCAGTCTCCGGGACGGATATACTTACGAGCAGTACTTC.

Ten or more counts support this clonotype. This chain uses TRBV6-6 with TRBJ2-7, with TRBD1 identical over 10 bases. V gave up 5 bases and J gave up 3 bases; unmatched junction bases: 7. The germline gives CDR1 MNHNY, CDR2 SVGAGI (reference sequence). The CDR3 loop spans 15 amino acids. CDR3 DNA: TGTGCCAGCAGTCCCCCTGGACAGGGGGTCTACGAGCAGTACTTC. Protein sequence: CASSPPGQGVYEQYF.

This clonotype showed up many times. The chain links TRBV18 to TRBJ2-6; D unclear. Germline CDR1 and CDR2: KGHSH and LQKENI. V was pared by 0 bases and J by 4 bases, with 10 bases between. This CDR3 region has 16 residues. CDR3 sequence reads: CASSPPPSSGANVLTF. DNA of the CDR3: TGTGCCAGCTCACCACCTCCGAGCTCCGGGGCCAACGTCCTGACTTTC. The complete variable domain, with remaining parts taken from reference TRBV18 and TRBJ2-6, reads NAGVMQNPRHLVRRRGQEARLRCSPMKGHSHVYWYRQLPEEGLKFMVYLQKENIIDESGMPKERFSAEFPKEGPSILRIQQVVRGDSAAYFCASSPPPSSGANVLTFGAGSRLTVL.

This clonotype occurred a few times. The chain couples TRBV28 to TRBJ1-2, with 7 positions matching TRBD1. J gave up 7 bases and V 6 bases, and 8 bases lay outside the gene matches. The CDR3 is 13 residues long. CDR1 is MDHEN and CDR2 is SYDVKM in the germline V gene. The CDR3 sequence: CASRTGTVAGYTF. In nucleotides, the CDR3 is TGTGCCAGCAGAACCGGGACAGTTGCTGGCTACACCTTC.

V usage is TRBV7-9 and J usage is TRBJ2-7; tentatively, D is TRBD2 (7 bases). The V gene lost 3 bases and the J gene lost 3 bases, with 18 bases spanning the gap. CDR1 is SEHNR and CDR2 is FQNEAQ in the germline V gene (reference sequence). The CDR3 length is 16 residues. CDR3 nucleotide sequence: TGTGCCAGCAGCTTGCTCAGGGAGGGACAAAACTACGAGCAGTACTTC. This encodes CASSLLREGQNYEQYF.

This clonotype has a handful of counts. The rearrangement joins TRBV6-5 to TRBJ2-7, with no clear D. The CDR3 loop spans 14 amino acids. Trimming shortened V by 2 bases and J by 1 base, and 9 bases separated the two germline ends. Per the germline V gene, CDR1 is MNHEY and CDR2 is SVGAGI. In nucleotides, the CDR3 is TGTGCCAGCAGTTACGCGGACCCATCCTACGAGCAGTACTTC. Amino acid sequence: CASSYADPSYEQYF.

In this sample, this clonotype turned up a few times. The chain carries TRBV27 and TRBJ2-5, with a possible D match to TRBD1 (5 bases). The V end was cut by 8 bases, the J end by 4 bases, with 11 bases between. The CDR3 has 12 amino acids. Germline-derived CDR1 and CDR2 are MNHEY and SMNVEV (reference sequence). CDR3 region: CASGVGRETQYF. The CDR3 region has the DNA TGTGCCAGCGGGGTGGGGCGAGAGACCCAGTACTTC.

This clonotype came up many times. The chain recombines TRBV11-3 with TRBJ1-6, with a possible D match to TRBD1 (6 bases). The CDR3 is made up of 15 amino acids. Per germline, CDR1 SGHNT and CDR2 YENEEA. V was shortened by 4 bases and J by 7 bases, with 14 bases between the two germline ends. CDR3 sequence: CASSSQDRPNSPLHF. DNA of the CDR3: TGTGCCAGCAGCTCCCAGGACAGACCAAATTCACCCCTCCACTTT.

This clonotype was picked up many times. The J gene is TRBJ2-7, the V gene TRBV10-2, with D possibly being TRBD1 (6 bases). CDR3 length: 15 residues. V was trimmed by 2 bases and J by 2 bases, leaving 13 bases between them. The germline CDR1 and CDR2 sequences are WSHSY and SAAADI. The CDR3 DNA reads TGCGCCAGCAGTGAGATTGGACAGAATACCTACGAGCAGTACTTC. As protein: CASSEIGQNTYEQYF.

This clonotype occurred many times. V and J are TRBV12-3 or TRBV12-4 and TRBJ2-2; D possibly corresponds to TRBD1 (5 bases). The germline V and J ends were trimmed by 0 bases and 6 bases, with 8 bases remaining between them. This CDR3 spans 14 amino acids. This CDR3 reads CASSLAGDAGELFF. The DNA of the CDR3 is TGTGCCAGCAGTTTAGCAGGGGATGCCGGGGAGCTGTTTTTT.

There are a few counts of this clonotype. The CDR3 nucleotides are TGTGCCAGCAGCCCCCCGGGCGGGGGAACCCTCGGAAATGAGCAGTTCTTC. Encoded protein: CASSPPGGGTLGNEQFF. The V and J genes are TRBV5-7 and TRBJ2-1; 7 nucleotides line up with TRBD2. TRBV5-7 is flagged as an ORF with uncertain function. V shed 4 bases, J shed 7 bases, and the junction held 17 bases outside the gene matches. The CDR3 consists of 17 residues.

This clonotype came up many times. The J gene is TRBJ2-5, the V gene TRBV10-3; tentative D call: TRBD1 (5 bases). V dropped 0 bases and J dropped 4 bases, with 12 bases sitting between them. CDR1 is ENHRY and CDR2 is SYGVKD in the germline V gene. This CDR3 is built from 15 residues. Here the CDR3 reads CAISESDGAAETQYF. The CDR3 DNA reads TGTGCCATCAGTGAGTCAGATGGGGCAGCAGAGACCCAGTACTTC.

This clonotype has at least ten counts. V gene TRBV18 combines with J gene TRBJ2-5, with D unclear. Germline V gene sequence: CDR1 KGHSH, CDR2 LQKENI. This CDR3 contains 11 residues. V was shortened by 5 bases and J by 5 bases, with 6 bases between the two germline ends. The CDR3 bases are TGTGCCAGCTCAGCTTTGGAGACCCAGTACTTC. It encodes CASSALETQYF.